The rows below give T cell receptor beta chains drawn from one sample of a study of beta chain features in type 1 diabetes. Produced via immunoSEQ multiplex PCR; TCRdb's table is partial and in-frame only. The table records about 180,000 clones, 13% of them present only once. Sequenced material: central memory CD4+ T cells from blood. The receptors here all came from a young woman in good health. CDR3s include the opening cysteine and the closing phenylalanine or tryptophan. The order of the fields is clone size, V gene, D gene, J gene, CDR3 protein, CDR3 DNA. A D gene is named only where the DNA matches it firmly. Size is omitted from some rows. Given values are once, few, many or a class for expanded clones.

>few|TRBV2|NA|TRBJ2-1
CASSEGGKTYNEQFF
TGTGCCAGCAGTGAAGGCGGGAAGACCTACAATGAGCAGTTCTTC
>NA|TRBV7-6|TRBD1|TRBJ2-5
CASSLEYRGETQYF
TGTGCCAGCAGCTTAGAATACAGGGGGGAGACCCAGTACTTC
>NA|TRBV2|NA|TRBJ1-1
CASCRGRNTEAFF
TGTGCCAGCTGCAGGGGCCGGAACACTGAAGCTTTCTTT
>few|TRBV23-1|TRBD1|TRBJ1-4
CASSLVTGWRATNEKLFF
TGCGCCAGCAGTCTGGTGACAGGGTGGAGGGCAACTAATGAAAAACTGTTTTTT
>few|TRBV11-1|TRBD1|TRBJ1-1
CASSSGTGYNTEAFF
TGTGCCAGCAGCTCAGGGACAGGGTACAACACTGAAGCTTTCTTT
>few|TRBV5-4|NA|TRBJ2-1
CASSDPQGSNEQFF
TGTGCCAGCAGCGACCCACAGGGAAGCAATGAGCAGTTCTTC
>NA|TRBV5-1|TRBD1|TRBJ1-3
CASSLDTGGSSGNTIYF
TGCGCCAGCAGCTTGGATACAGGGGGTAGCTCTGGAAACACCATATATTTT
>few|TRBV29-1|TRBD2|TRBJ2-7
CSVLGLAVTYEQYF
TGCAGCGTTCTCGGACTAGCGGTAACCTACGAGCAGTACTTC
>few|TRBV5-1|NA|TRBJ1-2
CASSLDPTSPNYGYTF
TGCGCCAGCAGCTTGGATCCGACTTCCCCTAACTATGGCTACACCTTC
>few|TRBV6-5|NA|TRBJ2-2
CASSYRGSTNTGELFF
TGTGCCAGCAGTTACCGGGGGAGTACGAACACCGGGGAGCTGTTTTTT